The TCR beta chain described here comes from a study of blood T cells in healthy people across ages. Through a sample-barcoded 5' primer and a J-beta primer mix, a second PCR was run for about 7 to 12 cycles. Each TCR beta cDNA got a 12-nucleotide random molecular identifier. From the 5' RACE reads, TCRdb called clonotypes with MiXCR, one entry per CDR3 protein. The sample records 800,000 or so distinct CDR3 sequences, roughly 46% being singletons. The CDR3 covers 15 residues. From germline, CDR1 is KGHSH and CDR2 LQKENI. Trimming stripped 3 bases from V and 3 bases from J, with 14 bases between. Donors were healthy Caucasian individuals from Russia aged roughly 6 to 90. Regarding the study as a whole: Older age coincided with a roughly linear decline in TCR beta diversity per million T cells. Estimated diversity, derived from one million T cells, was regarded as an underestimate.

This clonotype was observed a handful of times. The target antigen is unknown. This receptor was obtained from an elderly man in good health. The rearrangement joins TRBV18 to TRBJ2-5; possibly TRBD1 for D (5 bases). Source material: blood. This CDR3 reads CASSPDLGPEETQYF. The CDR3 DNA is TGTGCCAGCTCACCGGATCTGGGGCCAGAAGAGACCCAGTACTTC.